This T cell receptor beta chain was captured by sequencing in a study of T cells in Graves' hyperthyroidism and ophthalmopathy. Across the study: At the time of initial diagnosis and before any treatment, peripheral blood was collected.

RNA transcripts were the template for amplifying TCR beta CDR3 regions. Carried out on the TCR CDR3, a first-round RT-PCR used the HTBI primer set. In TCRdb, the multiplex PCR reads were re-called with MiXCR into one record per CDR3 protein. The sample lists hundreds of thousands of distinct CDR3 sequences, approximately 15% occurring once. CDR1 MNHEY and CDR2 SVGEGT come from the germline V gene. This CDR3 spans 13 amino acids. Trimming shortened V by 6 bases and J by 3 bases, and 12 bases separated the two germline ends. Patients were excluded for uncontrolled infection, other autoimmune disease, pregnancy or lactation. For the diagnoses, clinical symptoms, serum thyroxine and TRAb, thyroid ultrasound and orbital computed tomography were used. In this sample, this clonotype turned up a few times.

Sequenced material: blood. This sequence was found in a woman aged 18-29 years with Graves' hyperthyroidism. V is TRBV6-2 or TRBV6-3 and J is TRBJ2-7, with a weak D call TRBD1 (6 bases). The DNA of the CDR3 is TGTGCCAGCAGACAGGGACCGAACTACGAGCAGTACTTC. Translated, it gives CASRQGPNYEQYF.